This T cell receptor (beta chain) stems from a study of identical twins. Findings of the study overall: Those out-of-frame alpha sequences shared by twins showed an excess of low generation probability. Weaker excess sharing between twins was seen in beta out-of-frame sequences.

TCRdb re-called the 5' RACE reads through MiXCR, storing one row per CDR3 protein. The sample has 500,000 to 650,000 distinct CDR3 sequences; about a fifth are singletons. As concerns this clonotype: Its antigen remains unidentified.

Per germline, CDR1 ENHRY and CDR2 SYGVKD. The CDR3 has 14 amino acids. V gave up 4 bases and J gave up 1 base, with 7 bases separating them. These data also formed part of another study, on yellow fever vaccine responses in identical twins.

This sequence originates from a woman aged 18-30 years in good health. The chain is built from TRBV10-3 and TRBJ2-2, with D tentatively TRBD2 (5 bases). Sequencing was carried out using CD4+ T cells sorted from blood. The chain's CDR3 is CAISGLQNTGELFF. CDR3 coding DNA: TGTGCCATCAGTGGACTACAGAACACCGGGGAGCTGTTTTTT.